This paragraph covers one T cell receptor (beta chain) sequence. There are 16 residues in the CDR3. J was trimmed by 0 bases and V by 7 bases; bases with no gene match: 8. CDR1 is SGHNT and CDR2 is YYREEE in the germline V gene (reference sequence). This sample is drawn from a study of blood T cell repertoires in COVID-19. Profiling relied on immunoSEQ multiplex PCR, and the TCRdb table lists in-frame clones only, not all of them. The table includes around 100,000 clones, approximately 79% detected once. This clonotype was obtained from a man between 65 and 85 years old with active or convalescent COVID-19. The V gene is TRBV5-4, the J gene TRBJ2-1; the match to TRBD1 covers 9 bases. Sequences were obtained from peripheral blood. CDR3: CASGWGQGLSYNEQFF. In DNA form, the CDR3 reads TGTGCCAGCGGATGGGGACAGGGACTCTCCTACAATGAGCAGTTCTTC.